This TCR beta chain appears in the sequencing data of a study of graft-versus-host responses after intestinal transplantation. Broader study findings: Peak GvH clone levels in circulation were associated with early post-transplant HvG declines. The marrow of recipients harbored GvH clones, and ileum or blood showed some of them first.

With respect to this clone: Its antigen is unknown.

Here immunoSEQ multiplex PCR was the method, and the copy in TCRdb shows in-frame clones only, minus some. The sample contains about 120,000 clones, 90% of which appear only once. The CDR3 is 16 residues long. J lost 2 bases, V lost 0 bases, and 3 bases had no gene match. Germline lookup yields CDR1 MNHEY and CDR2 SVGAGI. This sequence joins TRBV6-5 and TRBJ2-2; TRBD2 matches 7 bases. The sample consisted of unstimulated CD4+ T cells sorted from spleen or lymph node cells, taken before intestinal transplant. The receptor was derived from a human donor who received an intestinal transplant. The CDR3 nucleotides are TGTGCCAGCAGTTACTCGGGACTAACTAACACCGGGGAGCTGTTTTTT. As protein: CASSYSGLTNTGELFF.